The sequence of this TCR beta chain was determined in a study of PD-1 blockade in classical Hodgkin lymphoma. Study conclusions and caveats: Healthy donors were reported to have higher baseline TCR diversity than newly diagnosed patients. Only CD4+ TCR diversity, not CD8+, had risen significantly by C4D1. No one has yet defined what causes the repertoire differences, which may be disease activity or prior therapy.

CDR3 size: 16 residues. The V end was cut by 0 bases, the J end by 4 bases, with 14 bases between. The germline CDR1 and CDR2 sequences are LGHNA and YSLEER. This clone occurred a few times. The antigen remains unidentified. Noted time point: cycle 4 day 1 (C4D1), after about 6 weeks of nivolumab. Every patient was affected by relapse after autologous stem cell transplantation, while exposure to brentuximab vedotin was not uniform. The repertoire was sequenced with immunoSEQ multiplex PCR; TCRdb's copy has only in-frame clones and lacks some. In the table there are 27,000 or so clones, over 60% of which are singletons.

The source material was peripheral blood mononuclear cells (PBMCs), sampled before the fourth cycle of nivolumab. The TCR was taken from a human donor with classical Hodgkin lymphoma. The chain uses TRBV4-3 and TRBJ2-3; tentatively, D is TRBD2 (5 bases). The CDR3 bases are TGCGCCAGCAGCCAAGATCGGTGGGAGACGGCAGATACGCAGTATTTT. Protein product: CASSQDRWETADTQYF.